Listed below are T cell receptor beta chains from one sample, sequenced in a study of shared clonotypes between healthy human individuals. TCRdb keeps only in-frame clones here, not all; method: immunoSEQ multiplex PCR. The sample carries 450,000 to 600,000 clones, more than 65% recorded once. The source material was PBMCs. Receptors were obtained from a woman between 40 and 55 years old in good health. Some clones in this sample may be carry-over from other donors' samples. CDR3s include the opening cysteine and the closing phenylalanine or tryptophan.

v_gene: TRBV11-1
len: 13
j_gene: TRBJ2-1
CDR3aa: CASSLETGNEQFF

v_gene: TRBV25-1
len: 17
j_gene: TRBJ2-3
CDR3aa: CASSEGLGQGFSDTQYF

v_gene: TRBV19
len: 15
j_gene: TRBJ1-4
CDR3aa: CASSYGGGGREKLFF

v_gene: TRBV14
len: 14
j_gene: TRBJ1-6
CDR3aa: CASSPRVGNSPLHF

v_gene: TRBV19
len: 16
j_gene: TRBJ1-5
CDR3aa: CASSIDPRQTNQPQHF

v_gene: TRBV15
len: 13
j_gene: TRBJ2-1
CDR3aa: CATSRDRHNEQFF

v_gene: TRBV5-4
len: 14
j_gene: TRBJ2-7
CDR3aa: CASSDGTSNYEQYF

v_gene: TRBV5-1
len: 13
j_gene: -
CDR3aa: CASSLRWGGEQYF

v_gene: TRBV18
len: 13
j_gene: TRBJ1-1
CDR3aa: CASYGQLNTEAFF

v_gene: TRBV7-9
len: 15
j_gene: TRBJ2-2
CDR3aa: CASSLVYINTGELFF

v_gene: TRBV10-1
len: 14
j_gene: TRBJ2-7
CDR3aa: CASPGGDSCYEQYF

v_gene: TRBV27
len: 14
j_gene: TRBJ1-5
CDR3aa: CASSLARSNQPQHF

v_gene: TRBV19
len: 13
j_gene: TRBJ1-1
CDR3aa: CASTGVYLTEAFF

v_gene: TRBV6-1
len: 13
j_gene: TRBJ1-4
CDR3aa: CASRVGANEKLFF

v_gene: TRBV6-1
len: 15
j_gene: TRBJ1-3
CDR3aa: CASREAGGDGNTIYF

v_gene: TRBV19
len: 14
j_gene: TRBJ1-4
CDR3aa: CASSKRENNEKLFF

v_gene: TRBV5-4
len: 15
j_gene: TRBJ2-3
CDR3aa: CASSARLDGSDTQYF

v_gene: TRBV11-1
len: 16
j_gene: TRBJ2-7
CDR3aa: CASSKGVDSAGLEQYF

v_gene: TRBV2
len: 12
j_gene: TRBJ1-1
CDR3aa: CASLEGYTEAFF

v_gene: TRBV6-4
len: 14
j_gene: TRBJ1-1
CDR3aa: CASRWTGGHTEAFF

v_gene: TRBV7-8
len: 11
j_gene: TRBJ2-7
CDR3aa: CASSLFYEQYF